This T cell receptor (beta chain) was captured in a study of T cells after yellow fever vaccination. General study findings and limits: The appearance of a small share of clonotypes in both CD4 and CD8 compartments was observed. A large majority of primary-vaccination clones showed up again after the booster (96% CD4, about 87% CD8). A weaker but faster secondary response was observed, peaking on day 5 versus 15.

This clonotype was detected many times. Its antigen remains unknown. Via MiXCR, TCRdb re-called the 5' RACE reads, giving one row per CDR3 protein. The sample yields a few hundred thousand distinct CDR3 sequences, around 4.9% seen once. The source of this sequence is a man aged 18 to 30 who received the YFV17D yellow fever vaccine. The sequencing used CD4+ T cells sorted from PBMCs, collected on the day of the yellow fever booster vaccination.

This CDR3 is CASSSRAPTDTQYF. The CDR3 nucleotides are TGTGCCAGCAGCTCCCGGGCGCCTACTGATACGCAGTATTTT. This chain joins TRBV7-3 and TRBJ2-3; the D is unclear. In germline, CDR1 is SGHTA, CDR2 FQGTGA. The CDR3 runs 14 residues. Trimming left V 4 bases short and J 6 bases short, with 14 bases between.